This note documents a single T cell receptor beta chain sequence. In its sample, this clonotype was seen a few times. It has no known antigen specificity. No much larger clone is present one base from it, and per-base qualities are unavailable. The sample originates from a study of response to subunit inactivated influenza vaccine (dated by TCRdb to 2016 to 2019). In terms of the full investigation: The study used deep quantitative T cell receptor repertoire profiling to track responses to a trivalent subunit inactivated influenza vaccine. General study outcomes and caveats: The authors proposed that each seasonal influenza vaccination may bring in only a limited number of new T cells.

Library preparation used RT-PCR. The reads were generated on an Illumina HiSeq 2500. TCRdb reworked the public reads: Q25 trimming with fastp, MiXCR clone assembly, productive beta chains retained. Rows merge per CDR3 protein into single entries with the most common DNA and genes. The table for this sample lists hundreds of thousands of distinct CDR3 sequences; 15% to 17% of them were counted only once. The ten largest clones take up around 10% of the sample. Trimming at the junction amounts to 5 bases on V and 13 bases on J, and the germline ends lie 15 bases apart. Per the germline V gene (reference sequence), SEHNR is the CDR1 and FQNEAQ is the CDR2. From the cysteine up to the phenylalanine, the CDR3 has a length of 13 residues. The read is trimmed to its CDR3 DNA, 39 bases read in frame from base 1.

In this chain, TRBV7-9 is recombined with TRBJ1-6; there is no confident call for the D gene. The sample here was PBMCs from blood, taken approximately 12 days after vaccination. This sequence originates from a man over 45 who received an inactivated influenza vaccine. Donor details come from another sample of the same person, matched by shared clones. This receptor carries the CDR3 CASSLGLVVPLHF. The DNA sequence is as follows: TGTGCCAGCAGCCTGGGGTTGGTGGTTCCCCTCCACTTT.